These T cell receptor beta chains were read from a single sample in a study of siplizumab effects on memory and regulatory T cells. The protocol was immunoSEQ multiplex PCR, while the TCRdb copy is restricted to in-frame clones and leaves out a portion. The sample has 100,000 to 120,000 clones; 85% to 95% are singletons. Sequenced material: CD4+ T cells sorted from blood. Every receptor here comes from a human donor in good health. Both conserved end residues are part of each CDR3. A D gene is named only where the DNA matches it firmly. Only part of the rows carry a size: once, few, many, or a class if the clone is expanded.

clone size	D gene	V gene	J gene	CDR3 protein	CDR3 DNA
-	-	TRBV9	TRBJ1-6	CASSSTVSGNSPLHF	TGTGCCAGCAGCTCCACGGTTTCGGGTAATTCACCCCTCCACTTT
-	TRBD1	TRBV6-5	TRBJ2-5	CASSYATGSGTQYF	TGTGCCAGCAGTTACGCGACAGGGTCAGGTACTCAGTACTTC
-	TRBD1	TRBV9	TRBJ1-1	CASSIGTGRLNTEAFF	TGTGCCAGCAGCATAGGGACAGGGAGGCTGAACACTGAAGCTTTCTTT
-	-	TRBV5-1	TRBJ2-7	CASSLEHGSSYEQYF	TGCGCCAGCAGCTTGGAGCACGGTAGCTCCTACGAGCAGTACTTC
-	-	TRBV30	TRBJ1-5	CAWSGPVNQPQHF	TGTGCCTGGAGTGGACCGGTCAATCAGCCCCAGCATTTT
-	-	TRBV5-8	TRBJ1-5	CASSLLRASNQPQHF	TGTGCCAGCAGCTTGTTGAGGGCAAGCAATCAGCCCCAGCATTTT
-	-	TRBV30	TRBJ2-7	CAWGTYEQYF	TGTGCCTGGGGGACCTACGAGCAGTACTTC
-	-	TRBV5-6	TRBJ1-2	CASSSGSDYGYTF	TGTGCCAGCAGTTCGGGATCGGACTATGGCTACACCTTC
-	TRBD1	TRBV5-1	TRBJ2-7	CASSMDRVSYEQYF	TGCGCCAGCAGCATGGACAGGGTGTCCTACGAGCAGTACTTC
once	-	TRBV30	TRBJ2-5	CAWSLQGTQYF	TGTGCCTGGAGTTTACAAGGGACCCAGTACTTC
-	-	TRBV7-2	TRBJ1-5	CASSLEGLSNQPQHF	TGTGCCAGCAGCTTAGAGGGGCTAAGCAATCAGCCCCAGCATTTT